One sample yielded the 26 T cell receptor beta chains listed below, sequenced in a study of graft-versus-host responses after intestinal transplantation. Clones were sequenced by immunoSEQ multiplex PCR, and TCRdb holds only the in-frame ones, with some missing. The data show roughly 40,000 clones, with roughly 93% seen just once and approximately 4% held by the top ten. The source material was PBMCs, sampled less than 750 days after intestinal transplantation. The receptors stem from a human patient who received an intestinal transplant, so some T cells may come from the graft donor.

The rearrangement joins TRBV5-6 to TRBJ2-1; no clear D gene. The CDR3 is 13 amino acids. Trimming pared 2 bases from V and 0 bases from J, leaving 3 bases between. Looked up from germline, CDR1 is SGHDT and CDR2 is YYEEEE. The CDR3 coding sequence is TGTGCCAGCAGCTTAAGCTCCTACAATGAGCAGTTCTTC. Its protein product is CASSLSSYNEQFF.

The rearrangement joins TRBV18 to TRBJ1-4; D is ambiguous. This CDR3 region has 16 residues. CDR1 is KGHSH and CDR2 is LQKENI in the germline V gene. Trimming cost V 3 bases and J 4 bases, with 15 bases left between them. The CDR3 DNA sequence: TGTGCCAGCTCACCCGCAAGGAACGGGCGTAATGAAAAACTGTTTTTT. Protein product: CASSPARNGRNEKLFF.

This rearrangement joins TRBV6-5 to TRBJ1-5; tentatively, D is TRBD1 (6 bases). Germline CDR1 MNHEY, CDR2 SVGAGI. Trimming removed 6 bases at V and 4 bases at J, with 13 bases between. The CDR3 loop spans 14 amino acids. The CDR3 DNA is TGTGCCAGCAGCCCCGGGACACCTAATCAGCCCCAGCATTTT. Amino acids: CASSPGTPNQPQHF.

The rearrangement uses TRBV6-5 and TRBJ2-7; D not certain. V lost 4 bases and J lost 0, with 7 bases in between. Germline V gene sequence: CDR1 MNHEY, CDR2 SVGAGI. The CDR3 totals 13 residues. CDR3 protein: CASSWDSSYEQYF. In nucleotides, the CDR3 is TGTGCCAGCAGTTGGGATAGCTCCTACGAGCAGTACTTC.

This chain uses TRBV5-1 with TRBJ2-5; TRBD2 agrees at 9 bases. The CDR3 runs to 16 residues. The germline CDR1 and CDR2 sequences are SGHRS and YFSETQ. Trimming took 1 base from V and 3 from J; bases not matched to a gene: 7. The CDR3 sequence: CASSLWLAGEEETQYF. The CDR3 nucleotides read TGCGCCAGCAGCTTGTGGTTAGCGGGAGAGGAAGAGACCCAGTACTTC.

The CDR3 region has the DNA TGTGCCAGCAGCTTATTTGACACCGGGGAGCTGTTTTTT. Protein product: CASSLFDTGELFF. The chain has TRBV11-1 and TRBJ2-2; D is unclear. Trimming took 2 bases from V and 3 from J, leaving 4 bases between them. Per the germline V gene, CDR1 is SGHAT and CDR2 is FQDESV (reference sequence). The CDR3 consists of 13 residues.

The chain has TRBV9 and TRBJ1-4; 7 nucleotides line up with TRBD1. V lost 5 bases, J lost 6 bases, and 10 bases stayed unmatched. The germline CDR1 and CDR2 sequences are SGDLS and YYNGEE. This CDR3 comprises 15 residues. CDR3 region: CASSPYGTEDEKLFF. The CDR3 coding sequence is TGTGCCAGCAGTCCTTACGGGACAGAAGATGAAAAACTGTTTTTT. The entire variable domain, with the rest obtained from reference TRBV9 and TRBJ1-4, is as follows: DSGVTQTPKHLITATGQRVTLRCSPRSGDLSVYWYQQSLDQGLQFLIQYYNGEERAKGNILERFSAQQFPDLHSELNLSSLELGDSALYFCASSPYGTEDEKLFFGSGTQLSVL.

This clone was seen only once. CDR3 residues: CASSYAGLGYEQYF. The CDR3 coding sequence is TGTGCCAGCAGTTACGCTGGGTTGGGCTACGAGCAGTACTTC. V is TRBV6-5 and J is TRBJ2-7; no clear D. The V end was cut by 2 bases, the J end by 3 bases, with 11 bases between. The CDR3 length is 14 residues. Germline V gene data show CDR1 as MNHEY and CDR2 as SVGAGI.

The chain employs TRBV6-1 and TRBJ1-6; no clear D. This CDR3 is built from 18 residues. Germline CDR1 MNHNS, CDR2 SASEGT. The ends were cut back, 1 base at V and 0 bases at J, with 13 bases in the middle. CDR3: CASSEVIYESSYNSPLHF. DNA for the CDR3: TGTGCCAGCAGTGAAGTAATTTACGAGAGCTCCTATAATTCACCCCTCCACTTT.

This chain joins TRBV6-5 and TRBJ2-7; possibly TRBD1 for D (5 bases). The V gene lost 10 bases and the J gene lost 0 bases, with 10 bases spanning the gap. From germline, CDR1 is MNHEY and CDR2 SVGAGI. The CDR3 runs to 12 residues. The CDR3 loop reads CATSRASYEQYF. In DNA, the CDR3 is TGTGCCACCAGCAGGGCCTCCTACGAGCAGTACTTC.

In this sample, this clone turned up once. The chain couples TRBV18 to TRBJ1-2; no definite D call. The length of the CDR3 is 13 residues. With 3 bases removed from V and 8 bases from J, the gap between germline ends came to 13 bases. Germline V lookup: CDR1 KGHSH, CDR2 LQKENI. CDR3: CASSPDREGGYTF. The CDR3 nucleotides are TGTGCCAGCTCACCCGACCGGGAAGGAGGCTACACCTTC.

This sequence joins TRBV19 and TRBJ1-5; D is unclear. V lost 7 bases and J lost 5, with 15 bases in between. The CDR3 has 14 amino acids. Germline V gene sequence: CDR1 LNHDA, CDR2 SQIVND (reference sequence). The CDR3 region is CASTLTPEDQPQHF. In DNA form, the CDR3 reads TGTGCCAGTACCTTAACCCCAGAGGATCAGCCCCAGCATTTT.

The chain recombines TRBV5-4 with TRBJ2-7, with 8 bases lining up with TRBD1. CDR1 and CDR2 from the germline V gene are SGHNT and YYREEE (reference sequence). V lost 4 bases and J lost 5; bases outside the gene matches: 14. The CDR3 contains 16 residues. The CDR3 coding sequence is TGTGCCAGCAGCCCCCCAGTAGGACAGGGTGGTGACGAGCAGTACTTC. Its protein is CASSPPVGQGGDEQYF.

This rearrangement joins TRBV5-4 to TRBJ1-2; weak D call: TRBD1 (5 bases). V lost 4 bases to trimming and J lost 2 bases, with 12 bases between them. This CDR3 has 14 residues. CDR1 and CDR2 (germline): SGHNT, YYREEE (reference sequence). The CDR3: CASSQDKGNYGYTF. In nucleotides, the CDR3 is TGTGCCAGCAGCCAAGATAAGGGGAACTATGGCTACACCTTC.

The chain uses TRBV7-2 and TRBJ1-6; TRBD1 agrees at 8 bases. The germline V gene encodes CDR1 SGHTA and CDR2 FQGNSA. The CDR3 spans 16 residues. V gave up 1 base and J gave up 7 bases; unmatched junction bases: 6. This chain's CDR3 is CASSLVARGHNSPLHF. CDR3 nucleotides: TGTGCCAGCAGCTTAGTCGCCAGGGGGCACAATTCACCCCTCCACTTT.

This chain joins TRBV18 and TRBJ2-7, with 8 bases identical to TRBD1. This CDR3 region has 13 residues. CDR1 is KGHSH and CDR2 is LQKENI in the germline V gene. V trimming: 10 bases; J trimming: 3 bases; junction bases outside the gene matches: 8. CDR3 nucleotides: TGTGCCACGACACAGGGGGTGGGCTACGAGCAGTACTTC. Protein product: CATTQGVGYEQYF.

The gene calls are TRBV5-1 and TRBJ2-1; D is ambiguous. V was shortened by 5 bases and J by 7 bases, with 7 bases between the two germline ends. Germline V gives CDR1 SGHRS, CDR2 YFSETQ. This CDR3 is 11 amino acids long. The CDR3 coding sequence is TGCGCCAGCAGACTCGGAAATGAGCAGTTCTTC. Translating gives CASRLGNEQFF.

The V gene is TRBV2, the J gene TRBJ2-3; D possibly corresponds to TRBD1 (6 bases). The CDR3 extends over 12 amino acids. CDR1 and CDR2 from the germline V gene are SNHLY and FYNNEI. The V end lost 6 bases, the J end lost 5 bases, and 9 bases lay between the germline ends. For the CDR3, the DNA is TGTGCCAGCAGAGCAGGGGTAGATACGCAGTATTTT. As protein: CASRAGVDTQYF.

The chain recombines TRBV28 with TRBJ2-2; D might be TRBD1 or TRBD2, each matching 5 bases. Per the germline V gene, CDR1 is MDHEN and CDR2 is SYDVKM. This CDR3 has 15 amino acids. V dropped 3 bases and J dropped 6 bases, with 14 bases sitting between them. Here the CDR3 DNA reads TGTGCCAGCAGTTTTGCAGGGTGGGACCCCGGGGAGCTGTTTTTT. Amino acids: CASSFAGWDPGELFF.

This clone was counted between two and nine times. The DNA of the CDR3 is TGCAGCGTTGGCACTAACTATGGCTACACCTTC. Its protein is CSVGTNYGYTF. This chain joins TRBV29-1 and TRBJ1-2; unclear D gene. Trimming stripped 4 bases from V and 0 bases from J, with 3 bases between. The CDR3 sequence is 11 residues long. CDR1 is SQVTM and CDR2 is ANQGSEA in the germline V gene.

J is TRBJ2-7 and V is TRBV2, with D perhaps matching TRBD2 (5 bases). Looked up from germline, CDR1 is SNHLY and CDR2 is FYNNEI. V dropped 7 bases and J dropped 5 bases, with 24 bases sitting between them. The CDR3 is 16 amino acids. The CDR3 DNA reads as TGTGCCAGCACGAGGAGCGGAAGGGTGCGGTCGGACGAGCAGTACTTC. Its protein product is CASTRSGRVRSDEQYF.

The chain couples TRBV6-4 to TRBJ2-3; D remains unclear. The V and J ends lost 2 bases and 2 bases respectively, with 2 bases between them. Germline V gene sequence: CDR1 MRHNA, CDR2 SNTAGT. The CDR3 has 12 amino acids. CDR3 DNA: TGTGCCAGCAGTGACAACACAGATACGCAGTATTTT. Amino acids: CASSDNTDTQYF.

The CDR3 loop reads CAISESPGRAGEKLFF. Here the CDR3 DNA reads TGTGCCATCAGTGAGTCGCCGGGCAGGGCGGGTGAAAAACTGTTTTTT. This rearrangement joins TRBV10-3 to TRBJ1-4; the D gene is possibly TRBD1 (5 bases). The CDR3 has 16 residues. Germline V gene data show CDR1 as ENHRY and CDR2 as SYGVKD. V was pared by 0 bases and J by 7 bases, with 15 bases between.

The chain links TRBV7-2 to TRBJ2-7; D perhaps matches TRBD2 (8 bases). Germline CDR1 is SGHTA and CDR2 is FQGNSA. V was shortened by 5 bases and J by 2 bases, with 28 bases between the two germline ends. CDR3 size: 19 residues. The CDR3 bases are TGTGCCAGCAGCAACTGGTGGGACAGACCTACTAGCGGAGCCTACGAGCAGTACTTC. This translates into CASSNWWDRPTSGAYEQYF.

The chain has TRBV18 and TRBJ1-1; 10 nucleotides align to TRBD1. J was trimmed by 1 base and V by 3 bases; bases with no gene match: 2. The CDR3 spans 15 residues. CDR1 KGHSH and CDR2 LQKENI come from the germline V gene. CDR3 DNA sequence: TGTGCCAGCTCACCGAGACAGGGGGCGAACACTGAAGCTTTCTTT. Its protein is CASSPRQGANTEAFF.

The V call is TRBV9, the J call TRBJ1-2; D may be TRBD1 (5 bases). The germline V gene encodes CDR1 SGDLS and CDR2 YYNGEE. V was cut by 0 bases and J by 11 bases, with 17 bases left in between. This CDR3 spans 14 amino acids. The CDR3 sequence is CASSVGGGEPTYTF. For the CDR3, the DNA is TGTGCCAGCAGCGTAGGAGGAGGGGAACCTACTTACACCTTC.